This T cell receptor beta chain was documented in a study of blood T cell repertoires in COVID-19. Only in-frame clones appear in the TCRdb table, and some are missing; sequencing was by immunoSEQ multiplex PCR. The top ten clones hold about 0.75% of a sample with approximately 480,000 clones, 87% of them seen once. The CDR3 totals 12 residues. The V end was cut by 4 bases, the J end by 2 bases, with 6 bases between. CDR1 and CDR2 from the germline V gene are SGHRS and YFSETQ. The chain recombines TRBV5-1 with TRBJ2-5, with D hard to call. This TCR was sampled from a woman aged 18-30 years who had recovered from COVID-19. Specimen: PBMCs or T cells enriched from blood (not recorded which). The CDR3 nucleotides are TGCGCCAGCAGCCAGACACAAGAGACCCAGTACTTC. This encodes CASSQTQETQYF.